This entry lists 3 T cell receptor beta chains sequenced from one sample in a study of T cells in Graves' hyperthyroidism and ophthalmopathy. From RNA transcripts, TCR beta CDR3 regions were amplified. The HTBI set primed first-round TCR CDR3 RT-PCR. TCRdb re-called the multiplex PCR reads with MiXCR, one entry per CDR3 protein. Among just under 750,000 distinct CDR3 sequences listed, around 40% were seen once. Sequencing used blood. The receptors originated from a woman in her forties with Graves' hyperthyroidism.

This clonotype was picked up a small number of times. CDR3 loop: CASTDEAQRLSGNTIYF. CDR3 bases: TGTGCCAGTACTGACGAGGCCCAGCGTCTCTCTGGAAACACCATATATTTT. The rearrangement links TRBV19 to TRBJ1-3; D uncertain. This CDR3 is built from 17 residues. Trimming removed 7 bases from V and 0 bases from J, with 19 bases in between. CDR1 is LNHDA and CDR2 is SQIVND in the germline V gene (reference sequence).

This clonotype has a handful of counts. The rearrangement links TRBV7-6 to TRBJ1-5; D may be TRBD1 (5 bases). Germline V gene sequence: CDR1 SGHVS, CDR2 FNYEAQ. V gave up 6 bases and J gave up 2 bases, with 14 bases separating them. The CDR3 runs 15 residues. The CDR3 DNA sequence: TGTGCCAGCAGAACTCCCAGGGAGGGCAATCAGCCCCAGCATTTT. It encodes CASRTPREGNQPQHF. Based on the CDR3 plus reference TRBV7-6 and TRBJ1-5, the full variable domain is GAGVSQSPRYKVTKRGQDVALRCDPISGHVSLYWYRQALGQGPEFLTYFNYEAQQDKSGLPNDRFSAERPEGSISTLTIQRTEQRDSAMYRCASRTPREGNQPQHFGDGTRLSIL.

V is TRBV25-1 and J is TRBJ2-2; D unclear. There are 17 residues in the CDR3. V was shortened by 4 bases and J by 0 bases, with 15 bases between the two germline ends. CDR1 and CDR2 (germline): MGHDK, SYGVNS. CDR3 in amino acids: CASSASAVGTNTGELFF. CDR3 nucleotide sequence: TGTGCCAGCAGTGCTAGTGCGGTGGGCACGAACACCGGGGAGCTGTTTTTT.